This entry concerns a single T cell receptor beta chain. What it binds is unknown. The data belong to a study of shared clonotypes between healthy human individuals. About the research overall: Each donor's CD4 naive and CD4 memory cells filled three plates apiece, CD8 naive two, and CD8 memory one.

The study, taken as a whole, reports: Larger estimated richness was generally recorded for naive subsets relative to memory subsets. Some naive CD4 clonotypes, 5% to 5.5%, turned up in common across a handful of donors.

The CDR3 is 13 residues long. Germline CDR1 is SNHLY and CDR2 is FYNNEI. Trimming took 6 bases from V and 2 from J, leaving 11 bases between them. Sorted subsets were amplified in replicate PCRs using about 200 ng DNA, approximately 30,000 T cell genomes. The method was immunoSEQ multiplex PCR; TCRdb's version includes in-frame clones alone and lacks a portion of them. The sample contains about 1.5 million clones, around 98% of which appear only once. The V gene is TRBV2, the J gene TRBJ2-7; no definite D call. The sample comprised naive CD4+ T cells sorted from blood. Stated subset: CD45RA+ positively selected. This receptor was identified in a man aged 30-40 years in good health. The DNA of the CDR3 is TGTGCCAGCAGATACGACGCCCCCTACGAGCAGTACTTC. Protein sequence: CASRYDAPYEQYF.